Below, 17 T cell receptor beta chains from the same sample are listed, as sequenced in a study of T cells after yellow fever vaccination. TCRdb called the 5' RACE reads again in MiXCR, with one record for every CDR3 protein. The sample gives a few hundred thousand distinct CDR3 sequences, around 3.1% of which show up once; about 3% is in the top ten. This material consisted of CD4+ T cells sorted from PBMCs, taken 10 days after the yellow fever booster vaccination. These receptors were collected from a man between 18 and 35 years old who received the YFV17D yellow fever vaccine.

This clonotype has more than one count but fewer than ten. This CDR3 reads CASSQARQKNQPQHF. In nucleotides, the CDR3 is TGCGCCAGCAGCCAAGCTCGTCAAAAAAATCAGCCCCAGCATTTT. The V gene is TRBV4-1, the J gene TRBJ1-5; D is unresolved. Trimming pared 1 base from V and 4 bases from J, leaving 11 bases between. Germline CDR1 is MGHRA and CDR2 is YSYEKL. This CDR3 region has 15 residues.

The CDR3 spells CASSSGQRSPLHF. CDR3 nucleotides: TGTGCCAGCAGTTCGGGACAACGCTCACCCCTCCACTTT. This chain links TRBV2 with TRBJ1-6, with D tentatively TRBD1 (6 bases). CDR3 length: 13 amino acids. V was clipped by 5 bases and J by 10 bases, with 12 bases between them. CDR1 is SNHLY, CDR2 FYNNEI, per germline.

This clonotype was seen at least ten times. CDR3 amino acids: CATSRDRPSTGELFF. In DNA, the CDR3 is TGTGCCACCAGCAGAGACAGGCCTAGCACCGGGGAGCTGTTTTTT. This chain connects TRBV15 to TRBJ2-2, with no clear D. V was trimmed by 0 bases and J by 4 bases, leaving 9 bases between them. Germline loops: CDR1 LNHNV, CDR2 YYDKDF (reference sequence). This CDR3 contains 15 residues. Filled out from reference TRBV15 and TRBJ2-2, the complete variable domain reads DAMVIQNPRYQVTQFGKPVTLSCSQTLNHNVMYWYQQKSSQAPKLLFHYYDKDFNNEADTPDNFQSRRPNTSFCFLDIRSPGLGDTAMYLCATSRDRPSTGELFFGEGSRLTVL.

This clonotype was observed a few times. The J gene is TRBJ1-2, the V gene TRBV6-5; D is perhaps TRBD1 (5 bases). Germline V lookup: CDR1 MNHEY, CDR2 SVGAGI. Trimming removed 6 bases at V and 6 bases at J, with 14 bases between. This CDR3 comprises 13 residues. CDR3 sequence reads: CASRSTERDGYTF. For the CDR3, the DNA is TGTGCCAGCAGGTCGACAGAGAGAGATGGCTACACCTTC.

The CDR3 spells CASSEANRVDTQYF. The CDR3 coding sequence is TGTGCCAGCAGTGAAGCTAACAGGGTAGATACGCAGTATTTT. The chain recombines TRBV6-1 with TRBJ2-3; perhaps TRBD1 as D (6 bases). Germline CDR1 MNHNS, CDR2 SASEGT. This CDR3 region has 14 residues. V gave up 0 bases and J gave up 5 bases, with 9 bases separating them.

This clonotype was observed a handful of times. This chain joins TRBV12-3 or TRBV12-4 and TRBJ1-5, with D perhaps TRBD1 (6 bases). V lost 6 bases, J lost 7 bases, and 10 bases lay in between. The CDR3 is 12 amino acids. This CDR3 is CASSPDSQPQHF. The DNA of the CDR3 is TGTGCCAGCAGCCCGGACAGCCAGCCCCAGCATTTT.

This clonotype was observed at least ten times. The CDR3 DNA follows: TGTGCCAGCAGCACATCTGTCATCAGGCGCCAGCCCTACAATGAGCAGTTCTTC. It is translated as CASSTSVIRRQPYNEQFF. The chain is built from TRBV7-3 and TRBJ2-1; D is unresolved. The V end lost 5 bases, the J end lost 2 bases, and 22 bases lay between the germline ends. CDR3 length equals 18 residues. Germline CDR1 and CDR2: SGHTA and FQGTGA.

CDR3 sequence: CASSESGASDTGELFF. Written as DNA, the CDR3 is TGTGCCAGCAGTGAATCCGGGGCGTCCGACACCGGGGAGCTGTTTTTT. The chain has TRBV25-1 and TRBJ2-2; D is possibly TRBD1 or TRBD2 (5 bases each). Per the germline V gene, CDR1 is MGHDK and CDR2 is SYGVNS. This CDR3 spans 16 amino acids. The ends were cut back, 1 base at V and 3 bases at J, with 12 bases in the middle.

The chain joins TRBV6-5 to TRBJ1-2; a possible D gene is TRBD1 (5 bases). This CDR3 has 12 residues. Germline CDR1 and CDR2: MNHEY and SVGAGI. Between the trimmed V and J ends, which lost 5 bases and 8 bases, there was a span of 12 bases. CDR3: CASSLRGWGYTF. DNA of the CDR3: TGTGCCAGCAGTCTAAGGGGATGGGGCTACACCTTC.

This clonotype has ten or more counts. V and J are TRBV5-1 and TRBJ1-4, with a possible D match to TRBD1 (5 bases). The V and J ends lost 0 bases and 5 bases respectively, with 11 bases between them. This CDR3 comprises 15 residues. CDR1 and CDR2 (germline): SGHRS, YFSETQ. The DNA for the CDR3 is TGCGCCAGCAGCTTGGTCGGGGGGAAAAATGAAAAACTGTTTTTT. It specifies CASSLVGGKNEKLFF.

This clonotype was seen a handful of times. The V and J genes are TRBV30 and TRBJ1-6; D might be TRBD1 (6 bases). The CDR3 sequence is 18 residues long. Germline CDR1 is GTSNPN and CDR2 is SVGIG (reference sequence). The CDR3 here is CASHRVASQSSYNSPLHF. In DNA form, the CDR3 reads TGTGCTTCGCACAGGGTGGCTAGTCAGAGCTCCTATAATTCACCCCTCCACTTT.

This clonotype has a single count. It is likely a read error, because the conserved phenylalanine at the end of the CDR3 is missing. The chain couples TRBV5-1 to TRBJ1-2; 8 nucleotides align to TRBD1. CDR1 and CDR2 from the germline V gene are SGHRS and YFSETQ. V lost 4 bases and J lost 2; bases outside the gene matches: 4. This CDR3 spans 14 amino acids. Written as DNA, the CDR3 is TGCGCCAGCAGCCCGGGACAGGAGAACTATGGCTACACCCTC. As protein: CASSPGQENYGYTL.

The chain is built from TRBV2 and TRBJ1-2, with TRBD1 identical over 7 bases. CDR1 SNHLY and CDR2 FYNNEI come from the germline V gene. The CDR3 spans 14 residues. Germline trimming cut 4 bases from V and 0 bases from J; bases unmatched to any gene: 2. The CDR3 sequence is CASSAQGSNYGYTF. For the CDR3, the DNA is TGTGCCAGCAGTGCACAGGGGTCTAACTATGGCTACACCTTC.

Ten or more counts support this clonotype. V is TRBV5-1 and J is TRBJ2-7, with D perhaps matching TRBD2 (6 bases). V lost 3 bases and J 6 bases, leaving 13 bases between the germline ends. Germline V gives CDR1 SGHRS, CDR2 YFSETQ. This CDR3 spans 13 amino acids. The CDR3 DNA follows: TGCGCCAGCAGCTACATGGAGGGGACCGAGCAGTACTTC. As protein: CASSYMEGTEQYF.

This clonotype has a count of ten or more. The chain joins TRBV7-9 to TRBJ2-1, with D possibly being TRBD1 (5 bases). The V end lost 1 base, the J end lost 0 bases, and 16 bases lay between the germline ends. The CDR3 runs to 18 residues. Germline CDR1 SEHNR, CDR2 FQNEAQ (reference sequence). The DNA for the CDR3 is TGTGCCAGCAGCTTAGTAACAGGACCCCTTTTCTCCTACAATGAGCAGTTCTTC. Amino acids: CASSLVTGPLFSYNEQFF. Looking up the rest from reference TRBV7-9 and TRBJ2-1 gives the full variable domain: DTGVSQNPRHKITKRGQNVTFRCDPISEHNRLYWYRQTLGQGPEFLTYFQNEAQLEKSRLLSDRFSAERPKGSFSTLEIQRTEQGDSAMYLCASSLVTGPLFSYNEQFFGPGTRLTVL.

This clonotype was seen more than once but under ten times. V and J are TRBV20-1 and TRBJ1-2; TRBD1 matches 8 bases. There are 14 residues in the CDR3. CDR1 DFQATT and CDR2 SNEGSKA come from the germline V gene (reference sequence). Unmatched junction bases numbered 4, after V lost 3 bases and J lost 1 base. CDR3: CSASQGAFNYGYTF. The CDR3 DNA is TGCAGTGCTAGCCAGGGGGCGTTTAACTATGGCTACACCTTC.

This chain uses TRBV20-1 with TRBJ1-2; 11 nucleotides line up with TRBD1. This CDR3 has 14 residues. Germline V gene lookup returns CDR1 DFQATT and CDR2 SNEGSKA (reference sequence). J gave up 2 bases and V 2 bases, and 1 base lay outside the gene matches. CDR3 sequence reads: CSARRDRGNYGYTF. In nucleotides, the CDR3 is TGCAGTGCTAGAAGGGACAGGGGGAACTATGGCTACACCTTC.